This TCR beta chain stems from a study of blood T cell repertoires in COVID-19. In the study overall: Acute and convalescent COVID-19 samples came from the United States, Italy and Spain. From T cells, B-cell-depleted T cells, or PBMCs came the material, which was cDNA or gDNA.

This CDR3 is 16 amino acids long. The junction had 8 bases not matched to a gene; V was cut back by 3 bases and J by 1 base. The germline CDR1 and CDR2 sequences are SGHNT and YYREEE (reference sequence). In the study's own analysis: Reference gene primer amplification yielded estimated nucleated cell counts. Here immunoSEQ multiplex PCR was the method, and the copy in TCRdb shows in-frame clones only, minus some. V and J calls plus clone size are reproduced from that table; the DNA served to infer D and trimming. Among tens of thousands of clones listed, 75% to 90% were seen once. The TCR comes from a woman over 75 with active or convalescent COVID-19. Sample: peripheral blood. The chain has TRBV5-4 and TRBJ2-7; 9 bases line up with TRBD1. The CDR3: CASSYGTGPTSYEQYF. In DNA form, the CDR3 reads TGTGCCAGCAGCTACGGGACAGGGCCTACTTCCTACGAGCAGTACTTC.